This T cell receptor beta chain was captured in a study of technical replicates of blood from a few donors. Trimming took 5 bases from V and 5 from J, leaving 16 bases between them. The CDR3 runs 13 residues. Germline V gene lookup returns CDR1 SQVTM and CDR2 ANQGSEA. Using immunoSEQ multiplex PCR, the repertoire was profiled, and TCRdb retains in-frame clones only, with some absent. The data hold fewer than 70,000 clones, with 94% observed a single time. Sequencing used T cells isolated from PBMCs. The receptor comes from a human donor in good health. The chain combines TRBV29-1 with TRBJ2-7; D is possibly TRBD2 (7 bases). The CDR3 DNA is TGCAGCGTTAGGGGGGGGTTTCCGGACGAGCAGTACTTC. As protein: CSVRGGFPDEQYF.